The subject of this entry is one TCR beta chain. Its antigen remains unknown. In building TCR beta libraries, iRepertoire HTBI primers were used together with Arm-PCR of CDR3 regions. One entry per CDR3 protein results from TCRdb running MiXCR on the multiplex PCR reads. The repertoire consists of 400,000 to 550,000 distinct CDR3 sequences, with about 17% occurring once and the leading ten covering 20% to 25%. The V and J ends lost 8 bases and 4 bases respectively, with 16 bases between them. The CDR3 length is 14 residues. The germline gives CDR1 SGHTS, CDR2 YDEGEE. This specimen comes from a study of regulatory T cells in long-lasting Graves disease. Study results and limitations: What was studied was peripheral blood only, and not thyroid tissue. With a small sample size, accuracy may have been reduced.

Time point meaning: newly diagnosed GD, antithyroid drugs for less than 3 months. PBMC-derived RNA was used for the TCR library. The diagnosis of Graves' disease used American Thyroid Association guidelines. This sample also appeared in a second study, on T cells in Graves' hyperthyroidism and ophthalmopathy. This second study says: A set of HTBI primers served as the primers for a first-round RT-PCR of the TCR CDR3.

Sequenced here: peripheral blood mononuclear cells (PBMCs), sampled at new diagnosis, from a patient treated with antithyroid drugs. This TCR was sampled from a woman between 18 and 30 years old with Graves disease. This chain joins TRBV5-8 and TRBJ2-1; D not resolved. This chain's CDR3 is CASAHRSFYNEQFF. As DNA, the CDR3 is TGTGCCAGTGCTCATCGGAGTTTTTACAATGAGCAGTTCTTC. Drawing the rest from reference TRBV5-8 and TRBJ2-1, the complete variable domain is EAGVTQSPTHLIKTRGQQATLRCSPISGHTSVYWYQQALGLGLQFLLWYDEGEERNRGNFPPRFSGRQFPNYSSELNVNALELEDSALYLCASAHRSFYNEQFFGPGTRLTVL.